The rows below give T cell receptor beta chains drawn from one sample of a study of cytomegalovirus exposure and HLA in healthy donors. Clones were sequenced by immunoSEQ multiplex PCR, and TCRdb holds only the in-frame ones, with some missing. The data contain around 25,000 clones, roughly 73% of them singletons. The sample taken for sequencing was PBMCs. The receptors originated from a male donor in good health and CMV-seronegative. The CDR3 runs from the conserved cysteine through the conserved F or W. The order of the fields is CDR3 protein, J gene, V gene.

CDR3aa: CASSLSGGAADTQYF; j_gene: TRBJ2-3; v_gene: TRBV7-3
CDR3aa: CASTPGRTSGYQETQYF; j_gene: TRBJ2-5; v_gene: TRBV19
CDR3aa: CASSIDFLYSGTGTSGANVLTF; j_gene: TRBJ2-6; v_gene: TRBV19
CDR3aa: CASSLGRQGSYEQYF; j_gene: TRBJ2-7; v_gene: TRBV5-1
CDR3aa: CAWSGAGRQETQYF; j_gene: TRBJ2-5; v_gene: TRBV30
CDR3aa: CASSLEDREYNEQFF; j_gene: TRBJ2-1; v_gene: TRBV5-1
CDR3aa: CASSLMVGPGEQYF; j_gene: TRBJ2-7; v_gene: TRBV7-3
CDR3aa: CASSANRKSSYEQYF; j_gene: TRBJ2-7; v_gene: TRBV5-6
CDR3aa: CAVWSSGGSNPRKEQFF; j_gene: TRBJ2-1; v_gene: TRBV28
CDR3aa: CASSVESSFYNEQFF; j_gene: TRBJ2-1; v_gene: TRBV9
CDR3aa: CASSPPGESSSGNTIYF; j_gene: TRBJ1-3; v_gene: TRBV7-9
CDR3aa: CAWSPGLAGKETQYF; j_gene: TRBJ2-5; v_gene: TRBV30
CDR3aa: CAWMRGLALPSYNEQFF; j_gene: TRBJ2-1; v_gene: TRBV30
CDR3aa: CASSLGGDNSPLHF; j_gene: TRBJ1-6; v_gene: TRBV27
CDR3aa: CASSGSQGVVANEKLFF; j_gene: TRBJ1-4; v_gene: TRBV10-2
CDR3aa: CASKMGTYTEAFF; j_gene: TRBJ1-1; v_gene: TRBV6-5
CDR3aa: CASSNNRGRNTEAFF; j_gene: TRBJ1-1; v_gene: TRBV18
CDR3aa: CASSTTGNYGYTF; j_gene: TRBJ1-2; v_gene: TRBV5-6
CDR3aa: CASRFTGTSGGAPYNEQFF; j_gene: TRBJ2-1; v_gene: TRBV7-8
CDR3aa: CASSLVVTSEQYF; j_gene: TRBJ2-7; v_gene: TRBV7-3
CDR3aa: CASSPPSTPDTQYF; j_gene: TRBJ2-3; v_gene: TRBV18
CDR3aa: CASIPLGGAVGYTF; j_gene: TRBJ1-2; v_gene: TRBV28